Listed below are T cell receptor beta chains from one sample, sequenced in a study of cytomegalovirus exposure and HLA in healthy donors. Repertoires were generated with immunoSEQ multiplex PCR, while TCRdb's copy carries only in-frame clones and drops some. The repertoire holds 250,000 to 350,000 clones, with about nine tenths as singletons. The sample consisted of PBMCs. These receptor sequences come from a woman younger than 45 in good health and CMV-seropositive. Both conserved end residues are part of each CDR3. The D gene is left open where the match is weak. Size is omitted from some rows. Given values are once, few, many or a class for expanded clones.

V gene	J gene	D gene	clone size	CDR3 DNA	CDR3 protein
TRBV4-1	TRBJ2-7	.	.	TGCGCCAGCAGCCAAGATTCCACGTACGAGCAGTACTTC	CASSQDSTYEQYF
TRBV7-2	TRBJ2-7	.	.	TGTGCCAGCAGCTCCCTTTCCGGGAGTGGTTACGAGCAGTACTTC	CASSSLSGSGYEQYF
TRBV7-2	TRBJ2-7	.	.	TGTGCCAGCAGCAAAACTCCAGGGACCTACGAGCAGTACTTC	CASSKTPGTYEQYF
TRBV5-6	TRBJ1-1	.	.	TGTGCCAGCAGCTTGGCCTCATTTGAAGCTTTCTTT	CASSLASFEAFF
TRBV30	TRBJ1-1	.	.	TGTGCCTGGAGGGAAACCCAGAGCACTGAAGCTTTCTTT	CAWRETQSTEAFF
TRBV30	TRBJ1-2	.	.	TGTGCCTGGAGCCTACAGGGAGGGGGACGGTATGGCTACACCTTC	CAWSLQGGGRYGYTF
TRBV7-2	TRBJ2-7	TRBD1	.	TGTGCCAGCAGCCAGGGCGGGACAGGGAATTACGAGCAGTACTTC	CASSQGGTGNYEQYF
TRBV4-3	TRBJ2-4	TRBD2	.	TGCGCCAGCAGCCAAGACTCACGGGGGGTAAACATTCAGTACTTC	CASSQDSRGVNIQYF
TRBV2	TRBJ2-5	TRBD2	.	TGTGCCAGCAGTATTCGGGGCGGGGGGTCCCAAGAGACCCAGTACTTC	CASSIRGGGSQETQYF
TRBV9	TRBJ1-1	.	.	TGTGCCAGCAGCGTTGGGGTAGGGCTCGGGATGAACACTGAAGCTTTCTTT	CASSVGVGLGMNTEAFF
TRBV7-2	TRBJ2-7	.	.	TGTGCCAGCAGCTTAGTAACTAGCTCCGAGCAGTACTTC	CASSLVTSSEQYF
TRBV29-1	TRBJ2-4	.	.	TGCAGCGTTCCGAGAGGAAACATTCAGTACTTC	CSVPRGNIQYF
TRBV7-2	TRBJ2-7	TRBD2	.	TGTGCCAGCAGCTTGGGGATAGCGGGAGGTTCCATCTTC	CASSLGIAGGSIF
TRBV4-3	TRBJ2-1	.	.	TGCGCCAGCAGTCAAATCGACACTGACAATGAGCAGTTCTTC	CASSQIDTDNEQFF
TRBV19	TRBJ1-5	.	.	TGTGCCAGTAGTATAGACAGGGGCAATCAGCCCCAGCATTTT	CASSIDRGNQPQHF
TRBV6-5	TRBJ1-2	.	.	TGTGCCAGCAGTTACTCGACGGGCGAGGGCGCGGAGGGCTACACCTTC	CASSYSTGEGAEGYTF
TRBV20-1	TRBJ2-7	.	once	TGCAGTGCCACGATTGGTGACGAGCAGTACTTC	CSATIGDEQYF
TRBV7-8	TRBJ1-2	TRBD1	.	TGTGCCAGCAGCGGGACAGTGCTAACTAACTATGGCTACACCTTC	CASSGTVLTNYGYTF